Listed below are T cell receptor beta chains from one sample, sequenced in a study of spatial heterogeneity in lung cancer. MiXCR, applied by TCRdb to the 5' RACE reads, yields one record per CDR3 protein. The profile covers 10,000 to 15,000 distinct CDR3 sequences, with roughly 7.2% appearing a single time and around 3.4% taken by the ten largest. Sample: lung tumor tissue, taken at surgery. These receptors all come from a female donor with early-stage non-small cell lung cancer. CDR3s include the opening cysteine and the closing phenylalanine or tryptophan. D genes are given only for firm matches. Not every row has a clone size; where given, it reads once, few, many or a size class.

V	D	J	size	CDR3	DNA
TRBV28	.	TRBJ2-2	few	CASSRDSTGELFF	TGTGCCAGCAGCCGCGACAGCACCGGGGAGCTGTTTTTT
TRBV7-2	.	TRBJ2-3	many	CASSPNRVFGTDTQYF	TGTGCCAGCAGCCCGAACAGGGTTTTTGGCACAGATACGCAGTATTTT
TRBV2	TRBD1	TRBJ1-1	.	CASQGQGGTEAFF	TGTGCCAGCCAGGGACAGGGGGGCACTGAAGCTTTCTTT
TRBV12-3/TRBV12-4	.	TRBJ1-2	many	CASSLEQGGVTGRDGYTF	TGTGCCAGCAGTTTAGAGCAGGGTGGAGTTACGGGACGGGATGGCTACACCTTC
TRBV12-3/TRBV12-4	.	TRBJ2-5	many	CASSLVPQRETQYF	TGTGCCAGCAGTTTAGTCCCCCAGCGAGAGACCCAGTACTTC
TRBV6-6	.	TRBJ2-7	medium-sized	CASSSGGATYEQYF	TGTGCCAGCAGTTCGGGCGGGGCTACCTACGAGCAGTACTTC
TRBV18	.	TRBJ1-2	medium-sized	CASSPVSGAHHGYTF	TGTGCCAGCTCACCCGTCTCAGGGGCGCACCATGGCTACACCTTC
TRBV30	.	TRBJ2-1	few	CAWTGSTAYNEQFF	TGTGCCTGGACCGGATCGACAGCCTACAATGAGCAGTTCTTC
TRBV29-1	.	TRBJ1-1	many	CSVLLSGGWAFF	TGCAGCGTTCTCTTATCCGGAGGGTGGGCTTTCTTT
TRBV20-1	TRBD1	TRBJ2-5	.	CSASSDREETQYF	TGCAGTGCTAGTTCTGACAGGGAAGAGACCCAGTACTTC
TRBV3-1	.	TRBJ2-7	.	CASSQAQGPQYF	TGTGCCAGCAGCCAGGCACAGGGTCCGCAGTACTTC
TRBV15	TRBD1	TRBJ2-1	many	CATSDIIQGFNDNEQFF	TGTGCCACCAGCGACATCATACAGGGGTTTAATGACAATGAGCAGTTCTTC
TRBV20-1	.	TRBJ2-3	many	CSAGASGRWTTDTQYF	TGCAGTGCTGGAGCTTCGGGCAGATGGACCACAGATACGCAGTATTTT
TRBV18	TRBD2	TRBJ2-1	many	CASSLLAGGNNEQFF	TGTGCCAGCTCACTACTAGCGGGAGGGAACAATGAGCAGTTCTTC
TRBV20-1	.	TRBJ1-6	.	CSASIPLGKSPLHF	TGCAGTGCTAGTATCCCCCTGGGGAAATCACCCCTCCACTTT
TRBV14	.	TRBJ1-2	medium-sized	CASSRTAHYGYTF	TGTGCCAGCAGCCGGACAGCCCACTATGGCTACACCTTC
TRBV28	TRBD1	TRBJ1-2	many	CASSPLGTGAHYGYTF	TGTGCCAGCAGTCCCCTGGGGACAGGGGCCCACTATGGCTACACCTTC
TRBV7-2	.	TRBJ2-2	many	CASSLSRGLNTGELFF	TGTGCCAGCAGCTTGTCTCGGGGTTTGAACACCGGGGAGCTGTTTTTT
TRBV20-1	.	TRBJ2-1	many	CSARGPRNRNEQFF	TGCAGTGCTAGAGGCCCTCGAAACCGAAATGAGCAGTTCTTC
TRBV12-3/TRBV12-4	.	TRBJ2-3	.	CASSIREETQYF	TGTGCCAGCAGCATCAGGGAGGAGACGCAGTATTTT
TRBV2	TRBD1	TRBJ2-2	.	CASSEARTGTGELFF	TGTGCCAGCAGTGAAGCCCGGACAGGCACCGGGGAGCTGTTTTTT
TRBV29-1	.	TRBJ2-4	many	CSVERDGDIQYF	TGCAGCGTTGAGAGGGATGGGGACATTCAGTACTTC
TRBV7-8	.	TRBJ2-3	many	CASSLPGGADTQYF	TGTGCCAGCAGCTTGCCGGGGGGCGCAGATACGCAGTATTTT
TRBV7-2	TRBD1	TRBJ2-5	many	CASSPRTGWQETQYF	TGTGCCAGCAGCCCAAGGACAGGGTGGCAAGAGACCCAGTACTTC
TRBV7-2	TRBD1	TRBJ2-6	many	CASSLTGGSGANVLTF	TGTGCCAGCAGCTTAACAGGGGGCTCTGGGGCCAACGTCCTGACTTTC
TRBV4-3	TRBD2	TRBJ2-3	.	CASSRARELLDTQYF	TGCGCCAGCAGCCGCGCGCGGGAGTTGTTAGATACGCAGTATTTT
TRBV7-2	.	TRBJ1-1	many	CASSLVGQGAFF	TGTGCCAGCAGCTTAGTAGGGCAGGGGGCTTTCTTT
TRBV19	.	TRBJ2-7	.	CASSSAAADDSYEQYF	TGTGCCAGTAGTTCGGCGGCAGCCGACGATTCCTACGAGCAGTACTTC
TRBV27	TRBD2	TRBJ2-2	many	CTSMTSGRYTGELFF	TGCACCAGCATGACTAGCGGCCGATACACCGGGGAGCTGTTTTTT
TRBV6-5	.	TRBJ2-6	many	CASSKRSGANVLTF	TGTGCCAGCAGTAAACGCTCTGGGGCCAACGTCCTGACTTTC
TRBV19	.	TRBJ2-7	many	CASRRNYEQYF	TGTGCCAGTCGCAGGAACTACGAGCAGTACTTC
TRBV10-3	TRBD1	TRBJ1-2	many	CAISESTPGGLSGYTF	TGTGCCATCAGTGAGTCGACTCCAGGGGGCTTGAGTGGCTACACCTTC
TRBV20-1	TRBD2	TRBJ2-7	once	CSATGMTSGRDEQYF	TGCAGTGCTACCGGAATGACTAGCGGGAGAGACGAGCAGTACTTC
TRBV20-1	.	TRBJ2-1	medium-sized	CSATSGANYNEQFF	TGCAGTGCTACAAGCGGAGCGAACTACAATGAGCAGTTCTTC
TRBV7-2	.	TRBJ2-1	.	CASSLVPGVNEQFF	TGTGCCAGCAGCTTAGTCCCAGGGGTAAATGAGCAGTTCTTC
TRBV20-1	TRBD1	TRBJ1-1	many	CSVSGQGFGAEAFF	TGCAGTGTTTCCGGACAGGGGTTCGGGGCTGAAGCTTTCTTT
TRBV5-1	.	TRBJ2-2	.	CASRLAAELSGELFF	TGCGCCAGCAGGCTGGCAGCGGAACTTTCCGGGGAGCTGTTTTTT
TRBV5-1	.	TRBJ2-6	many	CASSLVAFPGANVLTF	TGCGCCAGCAGCTTGGTCGCGTTCCCTGGGGCCAACGTCCTGACTTTC
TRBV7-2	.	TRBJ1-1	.	CASSYGARLDTEAFF	TGTGCCAGCAGCTACGGTGCCAGGCTAGACACTGAAGCTTTCTTT
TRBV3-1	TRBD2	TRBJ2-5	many	CASSSGLAALETQYF	TGTGCCAGCAGCTCTGGACTAGCGGCCTTAGAGACCCAGTACTTC
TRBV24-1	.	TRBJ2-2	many	CATRGGAGTGELFF	TGTGCCACCAGAGGGGGGGCCGGGACCGGGGAGCTGTTTTTT
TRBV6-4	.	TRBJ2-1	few	CASSESPGFNEQFF	TGTGCCAGCAGTGAGTCGCCAGGGTTCAATGAGCAGTTCTTC
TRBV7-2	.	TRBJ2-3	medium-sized	CASSRFGQSTDTQYF	TGTGCCAGCAGCCGTTTTGGACAATCCACAGATACGCAGTATTTT
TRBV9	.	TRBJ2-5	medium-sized	CASSPLPAGQETQYF	TGTGCCAGCAGCCCTCTCCCCGCGGGGCAAGAGACCCAGTACTTC
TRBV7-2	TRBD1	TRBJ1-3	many	CASSLFPGGAGSGNTIYF	TGTGCCAGCAGCTTATTCCCAGGGGGCGCCGGCTCTGGAAACACCATATATTTT
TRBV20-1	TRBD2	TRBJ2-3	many	CSARDLIGRARDTQYF	TGCAGTGCTAGAGATCTTATCGGGAGGGCCCGGGATACGCAGTATTTT